The 31 T cell receptor beta chains below all came from one sample that was sequenced in a study of regulatory T cells in long-lasting Graves disease. Time point defined: newly diagnosed GD, antithyroid drugs for less than 3 months. Following extraction of RNA from PBMCs, that RNA was used to make the TCR library. Both iRepertoire HTBI primers and Arm-PCR of CDR3 regions were used to build the TCR beta libraries. TCRdb re-called the multiplex PCR reads with MiXCR, one entry per CDR3 protein. The profile shows 400,000 to 450,000 distinct CDR3 sequences, around 14% of them singletons. This sample also appeared in a second study, on T cells in Graves' hyperthyroidism and ophthalmopathy.

Sequencing was performed on peripheral blood mononuclear cells (PBMCs), taken at new diagnosis, from a patient treated with antithyroid drugs. Every receptor here comes from a woman under 40 with Graves disease.

This clonotype has a handful of counts. The chain recombines TRBV25-1 with TRBJ2-7; TRBD2 matches 13 bases. With V trimmed by 7 bases and J by 12 bases, 15 bases remained unmatched. CDR3 length equals 15 residues. Germline CDR1 and CDR2: MGHDK and SYGVNS. The CDR3 spells CASTPGTSGKGGLYF. As DNA, the CDR3 is TGTGCCAGCACCCCCGGGACTAGCGGGAAAGGGGGTCTGTACTTC.

In its sample, this clonotype was seen many times. The chain employs TRBV20-1 and TRBJ2-7; D is unclear. Trimming shortened V by 0 bases and J by 4 bases, and 10 bases separated the two germline ends. CDR1 and CDR2 (germline): DFQATT, SNEGSKA (reference sequence). The CDR3 covers 13 residues. The CDR3 DNA follows: TGCAGTGCTAGAGATGCCGTTAGATACGAGCAGTACTTC. It encodes CSARDAVRYEQYF.

The chain carries TRBV20-1 and TRBJ2-7; 14 bases map to TRBD2. CDR1 and CDR2 (germline): DFQATT, SNEGSKA (reference sequence). The CDR3 has 17 amino acids. V gave up 0 bases and J gave up 7 bases; unmatched junction bases: 11. This CDR3 is CSARDVGGLAGGGEQYF. The CDR3 coding sequence is TGCAGTGCTAGAGACGTAGGTGGACTAGCGGGAGGTGGAGAGCAGTACTTC.

There are a few counts of this clonotype. The V and J genes are TRBV12-3 or TRBV12-4 and TRBJ2-2; 7 bases agree with TRBD2. Trimming took 8 bases from V and 5 from J; bases not matched to a gene: 23. The CDR3 has 19 residues. The DNA for the CDR3 is TGTGCCAGCTCCATCCGCGGGGGAGGGCTAGAGGTTGGAACCGGGGAGCTGTTTTTT. Its translation is CASSIRGGGLEVGTGELFF.

This clonotype has only a few counts. The V gene is TRBV19, the J gene TRBJ1-5; TRBD1 is a possible D gene (6 bases). The V gene's germline CDR1 is LNHDA and CDR2 SQIVND (reference sequence). Trimming shortened V by 7 bases and J by 6 bases, and 28 bases separated the two germline ends. The CDR3 spans 18 residues. CDR3 residues: CASMPTSGTTPGGQPQHF. The CDR3, as DNA: TGTGCCAGTATGCCCACGTCCGGGACAACCCCTGGGGGTCAGCCCCAGCATTTT. Full variable domain (rest looked up from reference TRBV19 and TRBJ1-5): DGGITQSPKYLFRKEGQNVTLSCEQNLNHDAMYWYRQDPGQGLRLIYYSQIVNDFQKGDIAEGYSVSREKKESFPLTVTSAQKNPTAFYLCASMPTSGTTPGGQPQHFGDGTRLSIL.

Many counts were recorded for this clonotype. The V and J genes are TRBV12-3 or TRBV12-4 and TRBJ2-7; possible D gene TRBD1, 6 bases. The length of the CDR3 is 12 residues. V lost 7 bases and J lost 3, with 10 bases in between. In nucleotides, the CDR3 is TGTGCCAGCACTCCAGGGGACTACGAGCAGTACTTC. This sequence encodes CASTPGDYEQYF.

J is TRBJ1-3 and V is TRBV19; D is unclear. V lost 7 bases, J lost 0 bases, and 16 bases lay in between. Germline V lookup: CDR1 LNHDA, CDR2 SQIVND (reference sequence). The length of the CDR3 is 16 residues. For the CDR3, the DNA is TGTGCCAGTACCTCATTGAGGGAAGGCTCTGGAAACACCATATATTTT. Translating gives CASTSLREGSGNTIYF.

In this sample, this clonotype turned up many times. CDR3 DNA: TGTGCCAGCAGTAGGACCACAGATACGCAGTATTTT. It codes for CASSRTTDTQYF. The rearrangement joins TRBV2 to TRBJ2-3; D remains ambiguous. Germline CDR1 is SNHLY and CDR2 is FYNNEI. V gave up 5 bases and J gave up 2 bases, with 5 bases separating them. The CDR3 spans 12 residues.

This clonotype was counted ten times or more. The chain links TRBV7-9 to TRBJ1-1; D unresolved. Germline values: CDR1 SEHNR, CDR2 FQNEAQ (reference sequence). This CDR3 comprises 12 residues. V was cut by 5 bases and J by 2 bases, with 6 bases left in between. In nucleotides, the CDR3 is TGTGCCAGCAGCACAACTAACACTGAAGCTTTCTTT. It translates to CASSTTNTEAFF.

There are a few counts of this clonotype. The CDR3 loop is CASSRKDWTSGADNEQFF. For the CDR3, the DNA is TGCGCCAGCAGCCGTAAGGATTGGACTAGCGGGGCAGACAATGAGCAGTTCTTC. The chain carries TRBV4-1 and TRBJ2-1, with 12 bases lining up with TRBD2. This CDR3 is built from 18 residues. Germline V gene data show CDR1 as MGHRA and CDR2 as YSYEKL. Trimming cost V 4 bases and J 5 bases; bases outside gene matches: 12.

This clonotype showed up many times. The chain is built from TRBV24-1 and TRBJ1-2; D gene uncertain. Germline V gene sequence: CDR1 KGHDR, CDR2 SFDVKD. V was pared by 4 bases and J by 4 bases, with 12 bases between. This CDR3 has 14 amino acids. CDR3 protein: CATSDPVRSYGYTF. Written as DNA, the CDR3 is TGTGCCACCAGTGACCCCGTTAGGTCCTATGGCTACACCTTC.

The table lists this clonotype with many counts. V gene TRBV29-1 combines with J gene TRBJ2-1; 11 bases align to TRBD2. Trimming at V came to 3 bases and at J to 8 bases, leaving 9 bases not matched to a gene. From germline, CDR1 is SQVTM and CDR2 ANQGSEA. The CDR3 sequence is 15 residues long. The CDR3 sequence is CSVDVGLAEADEQFF. The CDR3 nucleotides read TGCAGCGTTGACGTGGGACTAGCGGAGGCAGATGAGCAGTTCTTC.

This clonotype was recorded many times. The junction and the germline gene differ at one end; a read error may be behind it. The chain uses TRBV10-3 and TRBJ2-7; 11 nucleotides match TRBD2. The length of the CDR3 is 17 residues. Germline CDR1 ENHRY, CDR2 SYGVKD. The CDR3 reads CAISGLVAGGPSNEQYF. In DNA form, the CDR3 reads TGTGCCATCAGTGGTCTAGTAGCGGGAGGGCCCTCCAACGAGCAGTACTTC.

CDR3 region: CASSQQEGRSEQFF. The CDR3 DNA follows: TGTGCCAGCAGCCAGCAGGAGGGCCGAAGTGAACAGTTCTTC. The rearrangement joins TRBV11-2 to TRBJ2-1; tentatively, D is TRBD2 (6 bases). This CDR3 is 14 amino acids long. From germline, CDR1 is SGHAT and CDR2 FQNNGV. The V end was cut by 5 bases, the J end by 13 bases, with 21 bases between.

Of note for this clonotype: With a far larger clone one base away, a read error is the likely cause. The CDR3 here is CASSYGVDTQYF. In nucleotides, the CDR3 is TGTGCCAGCAGTTACGGTGTGGATACGCAGTATTTT. The genes are TRBV6-5 and TRBJ2-3; unclear D gene. Germline assignment: CDR1 MNHEY and CDR2 SVGAGI. The germline V and J ends were trimmed by 2 bases and 6 bases, with 6 bases remaining between them. CDR3 length: 12 residues.

Concerning this clonotype: A junction boundary mismatches the germline segment, possibly from a read error. J is TRBJ2-1 and V is TRBV7-3; 9 bases are a match to TRBD2. The CDR3 is made up of 21 amino acids. Germline V CDR1 and CDR2: SGHTA, FQGTGA. The CDR3 DNA is TGTGCCAACAGCTTAAAACCGCGGGGTAGCGGGCTAGCGGGGTCCTACAATGAGCAGTTCTTC. This codes for CANSLKPRGSGLAGSYNEQFF.

This clonotype showed up many times. The chain uses TRBV7-8 and TRBJ2-7; D uncertain. Germline assignment: CDR1 SGHVS and CDR2 FQNEAQ. CDR3 size: 11 residues. V dropped 0 bases and J dropped 12 bases, with 9 bases sitting between them. The CDR3 region has the DNA TGTGCCAGCAGCTTAGCGGCACGCCGGTACTTC. Translating gives CASSLAARRYF. The full variable domain, with the rest looked up from reference TRBV7-8 and TRBJ2-7, is GAGVSQSPRYKVAKRGQDVALRCDPISGHVSLFWYQQALGQGPEFLTYFQNEAQLDKSGLPSDRFFAERPEGSVSTLKIQRTQQEDSAVYLCASSLAARRYFGPGTRLTVT.

This chain uses TRBV20-1 with TRBJ2-3; 7 bases map to TRBD2. After removal of 5 bases from V and 2 bases from J, the junction contained 1 base not matched to a gene. CDR3 length: 12 amino acids. Germline loops: CDR1 DFQATT, CDR2 SNEGSKA (reference sequence). The DNA of the CDR3 is TGCAGTGCTGGGACTAACACAGATACGCAGTATTTT. Translated, it gives CSAGTNTDTQYF.

The chain combines TRBV28 with TRBJ1-2; D remains ambiguous. Germline V gives CDR1 MDHEN, CDR2 SYDVKM. The length of the CDR3 is 10 residues. The chain's CDR3 is CASKGYGYTF. The CDR3 DNA follows: TGTGCTAGTAAAGGCTATGGCTACACCTTC.

There are many counts of this clonotype. The V gene is TRBV20-1, the J gene TRBJ1-6; 7 positions agree with TRBD1. CDR1 and CDR2 (germline): DFQATT, SNEGSKA (reference sequence). The CDR3 contains 16 residues. V gave up 2 bases and J gave up 8 bases; unmatched junction bases: 12. CDR3 coding DNA: TGCAGTGCTAGAAACTCTGCTTTCAGGGGGGATTCACCCCTCCACTTT. Amino acid sequence: CSARNSAFRGDSPLHF.

V usage is TRBV19 and J usage is TRBJ1-4, with D perhaps matching TRBD1 (6 bases). The CDR3 is made up of 13 amino acids. CDR1 and CDR2 (germline): LNHDA, SQIVND (reference sequence). Trimming removed 6 bases from V and 4 bases from J, with 9 bases in between. This CDR3 is CASSGQHNEKLFF. In DNA, the CDR3 is TGTGCCAGTAGCGGACAGCATAATGAAAAACTGTTTTTT.

This clonotype was observed at least ten times. V usage is TRBV29-1 and J usage is TRBJ2-3; no firm D call. V was shortened by 3 bases and J by 4 bases, with 17 bases between the two germline ends. The CDR3 is made up of 15 amino acids. Germline assignment: CDR1 SQVTM and CDR2 ANQGSEA. The CDR3 nucleotides are TGCAGCGTTGAGGACCCTAGTAGATTCGCAGATACGCAGTATTTT. Translation gives CSVEDPSRFADTQYF.

This rearrangement joins TRBV12-3 or TRBV12-4 to TRBJ1-1; TRBD1 agrees at 8 bases. J was trimmed by 4 bases and V by 6 bases; bases with no gene match: 10. This CDR3 comprises 15 residues. CDR3 loop: CASRSDRALVTEAFF. The CDR3 DNA follows: TGTGCCAGCAGATCGGACAGGGCCCTTGTCACTGAAGCTTTCTTT.

The sample holds a few counts of this clonotype. The V gene is TRBV7-9, the J gene TRBJ1-2; TRBD1 matches at 7 bases. The V gene end was trimmed by 4 bases and the J gene end by 8 bases; junction bases not matched to a gene: 10. Germline loops: CDR1 SEHNR, CDR2 FQNEAQ (reference sequence). This CDR3 has 14 amino acids. The CDR3 loop reads CASSSSDRAGGYTF. CDR3 DNA: TGTGCCAGCAGCTCCTCTGACAGGGCCGGGGGCTACACCTTC.

This clonotype was detected ten times or more. The V call is TRBV7-3, the J call TRBJ2-1; D is unresolved. The CDR3 extends over 17 amino acids. Germline CDR1 and CDR2: SGHTA and FQGTGA. V lost 3 bases and J 5 bases, leaving 20 bases between the germline ends. CDR3 region: CASSFKSFPERDNEQFF. DNA of the CDR3: TGTGCCAGCAGCTTCAAAAGCTTCCCCGAACGGGACAATGAGCAGTTCTTC.

In regard to this clonotype: A much larger clone is a single base away; this may be a read error. CDR3 in DNA: TGTGCCAGCAGCATAGGGGAGGTACTAGCCAAAAACATTCAGTACTTC. Amino acids: CASSIGEVLAKNIQYF. The chain has TRBV7-9 and TRBJ2-4, with D tentatively TRBD2 (6 bases). This CDR3 comprises 16 residues. V was clipped by 5 bases and J by 0 bases, with 14 bases between them. CDR1 is SEHNR, CDR2 FQNEAQ, per germline (reference sequence).

This clonotype was counted between two and nine times. The chain employs TRBV5-8 and TRBJ1-2; the D gene is possibly TRBD1 (6 bases). CDR3 size: 15 residues. V was clipped by 4 bases and J by 7 bases, with 20 bases between them. Germline assignment: CDR1 SGHTS and CDR2 YDEGEE. CDR3 coding DNA: TGTGCCAGCAGCCCGGGTAGGACAGTAACAATTGGCTACACCTTC. It specifies CASSPGRTVTIGYTF.

The chain joins TRBV28 to TRBJ1-2; weak D call: TRBD1 (5 bases). The CDR3 consists of 14 residues. The V and J ends lost 10 bases and 7 bases respectively, with 22 bases between them. Germline-derived CDR1 and CDR2 are MDHEN and SYDVKM. CDR3 in DNA: TGTGCCACACGACCTCAGGGAGATGCGAGTGGCTACACCTTC. This sequence encodes CATRPQGDASGYTF.

This clonotype appeared many times. The rearrangement joins TRBV3-1 to TRBJ2-6; D perhaps matches TRBD1 (6 bases). Trimming took off 0 bases at V and 9 bases at J, with 12 bases between the two ends. CDR3 length equals 15 residues. CDR1 is LGHDT and CDR2 is YNNKEL in the germline V gene (reference sequence). The CDR3 here is CASSQDPRRGNVLTF. CDR3 bases: TGTGCCAGCAGCCAAGATCCCCGCAGGGGCAACGTCCTGACTTTC.

The chain combines TRBV5-4 with TRBJ1-6; no reliable D call. CDR3 length: 13 residues. Germline loops: CDR1 SGHNT, CDR2 YYREEE (reference sequence). The germline V and J ends were trimmed by 0 bases and 10 bases, with 8 bases remaining between them. The CDR3 DNA sequence: TGTGCCAGCAGCTTGGTAGTGGACTCACCCCTCCACTTT. Amino acid sequence: CASSLVVDSPLHF.

This clonotype has at least ten counts. The chain uses TRBV2 and TRBJ1-5, with D perhaps TRBD1 (5 bases). The CDR3 totals 14 residues. Per the germline V gene, CDR1 is SNHLY and CDR2 is FYNNEI. The V gene lost 7 bases and the J gene lost 6 bases, with 16 bases spanning the gap. For the CDR3, the DNA is TGTGCCAGCACCACAGGAGAAGTGGGTCAGCCCCAGCATTTT. It codes for CASTTGEVGQPQHF.